This entry lists 10 T cell receptor beta chains sequenced from one sample in a study of T-cell memory formation after mild COVID-19. TCRdb re-called the 5' RACE reads through MiXCR, storing one row per CDR3 protein. The sample lists under 600,000 distinct CDR3 sequences, about a fifth seen once, with roughly 8.3% in the top ten. Sequencing input: PBMCs or a T cell subset sorted from them (not recorded which). The receptors come from an adult woman who had mild COVID-19 (a few samples of this study predate the infection). Cell type and time point are not known.

V and J are TRBV7-2 and TRBJ2-5; D perhaps matches TRBD2 (6 bases). Deletions cut 2 bases from V and 2 bases from J, with 15 bases between. There are 16 residues in the CDR3. Looked up from germline, CDR1 is SGHTA and CDR2 is FQGNSA. The CDR3 DNA follows: TGTGCCAGCAGCTTATATGCCACGGCGGGGCAAGAGACCCAGTACTTC. It translates to CASSLYATAGQETQYF.

In its sample, this clonotype was seen many times. This chain uses TRBV7-2 with TRBJ1-6; 8 bases align to TRBD1. The CDR3 has 18 residues. Looked up from germline, CDR1 is SGHTA and CDR2 is FQGNSA. J was trimmed by 0 bases and V by 2 bases; bases with no gene match: 6. In DNA form, the CDR3 reads TGTGCCAGCAGCTTAAGAGGACAGGGCTACTCCTATAATTCACCCCTCCACTTT. It is translated as CASSLRGQGYSYNSPLHF.

The chain has TRBV19 and TRBJ1-1; D gene ambiguous. The CDR3 length is 14 residues. The germline V gene has CDR1 LNHDA and CDR2 SQIVND (reference sequence). V lost 3 bases, J lost 3 bases, and 11 bases lay in between. The CDR3 DNA reads as TGTGCCAGTAGTATCAAACATACAGACACTGAAGCTTTCTTT. Its translation: CASSIKHTDTEAFF. Together with reference TRBV19 and TRBJ1-1, the CDR3 gives the full variable domain: DGGITQSPKYLFRKEGQNVTLSCEQNLNHDAMYWYRQDPGQGLRLIYYSQIVNDFQKGDIAEGYSVSREKKESFPLTVTSAQKNPTAFYLCASSIKHTDTEAFFGQGTRLTVV.

The rearrangement joins TRBV7-6 to TRBJ2-5; 11 positions agree with TRBD2. Losses at the gene ends were 0 bases for V and 5 bases for J; bases not matched to a gene: 14. The CDR3 is 19 amino acids. Germline CDR1 SGHVS, CDR2 FNYEAQ. As DNA, the CDR3 is TGTGCCAGCAGCTTAGCGTCGTTAGCGGGAGGGCCCTCTGGGGAGACCCAGTACTTC. As protein: CASSLASLAGGPSGETQYF.

This clonotype has more than one count but fewer than ten. The chain uses TRBV14 and TRBJ2-3; D ambiguous. Germline CDR1 and CDR2: SGHDN and FVKESK. The length of the CDR3 is 14 residues. V lost 0 bases and J 2 bases, leaving 6 bases between the germline ends. The CDR3 spells CASSQDRFTDTQYF. CDR3 nucleotides: TGTGCCAGCAGCCAAGATCGCTTCACAGATACGCAGTATTTT.

This clonotype was counted only a few times. The V call is TRBV6-2 or TRBV6-3, the J call TRBJ2-1, with 8 bases matching TRBD1. The CDR3 totals 15 residues. Germline CDR1 MNHEY, CDR2 SVGEGT. J gave up 7 bases and V 8 bases, and 13 bases lay outside the gene matches. CDR3 amino acids: CASAVAGGGYNEQFF. The CDR3 DNA reads TGTGCCAGCGCCGTGGCAGGGGGCGGTTATAATGAGCAGTTCTTC.

At least ten counts were recorded for this clonotype. The V call is TRBV7-9, the J call TRBJ1-5; D is uncertain. This CDR3 comprises 13 residues. V shed 1 base and J shed 7 bases, with 8 bases lying between them. Germline CDR1 and CDR2: SEHNR and FQNEAQ (reference sequence). The CDR3 nucleotides are TGTGCCAGCAGCTTAGTTGGCGGGCAGCCCCAGCATTTT. It translates to CASSLVGGQPQHF.

The chain uses TRBV20-1 and TRBJ1-3; 8 nucleotides agree with TRBD1. Per germline, CDR1 DFQATT and CDR2 SNEGSKA (reference sequence). There are 15 residues in the CDR3. V shed 6 bases, J shed 1 base, and the junction held 8 bases outside the gene matches. As DNA, the CDR3 is TGCAGTGCAAACAACGACAGGGGATCTGGAAACACCATATATTTT. Protein sequence: CSANNDRGSGNTIYF.

V is TRBV27 and J is TRBJ2-7, with TRBD2 matching over 7 bases. CDR1 and CDR2 (germline): MNHEY, SMNVEV (reference sequence). The CDR3 covers 13 residues. Trimming at V came to 4 bases and at J to 3 bases, leaving 3 bases not matched to a gene. For the CDR3, the DNA is TGTGCCAGCAGTTCGAGCGGGGTCTACGAGCAGTACTTC. It translates to CASSSSGVYEQYF.

The rearrangement joins TRBV15 to TRBJ2-7, with D perhaps matching TRBD2 (6 bases). Germline assignment: CDR1 LNHNV and CDR2 YYDKDF (reference sequence). Trimming removed 6 bases at V and 8 bases at J, with 20 bases between. The length of the CDR3 is 14 residues. In DNA, the CDR3 is TGTGCCACCAGTATAACGGTAGGGGAGGTGCAGCAGTACTTC. Protein sequence: CATSITVGEVQQYF.